This T cell receptor beta chain originates from a study of technical replicates of blood from several donors. The assay was immunoSEQ multiplex PCR, and TCRdb's table has in-frame clones only and misses some. Here the sample spans 60,000 to 85,000 clones, just under 97% being singletons. V lost 1 base and J lost 2, with 4 bases in between. CDR1 and CDR2 (germline): SGHRS, YFSETQ. This CDR3 comprises 14 residues. The rearrangement links TRBV5-1 to TRBJ2-6; no definite D call. This TCR was recovered from a human donor in good health. Sequencing was carried out using T cells isolated from PBMCs. In DNA form, the CDR3 reads TGCGCCAGCAGCTTGAGCACTGGGGCCAACGTCCTGACTTTC. Its translation is CASSLSTGANVLTF.